Listed below are T cell receptor beta chains from one sample, sequenced in a study of blood T cell repertoires in COVID-19. Profiled with immunoSEQ multiplex PCR; TCRdb holds only in-frame clones, not every one. The sample lists 250,000 to 350,000 clones; 75% to 90% were seen once. Input material: peripheral blood. Receptors originate from a woman aged 50 to 65 with COVID-19, enrolled during active disease. Each CDR3 is given with its conserved first and last residue. A D gene is named only where the DNA matches it firmly. Only part of the rows carry a size: once, few, many, or a class if the clone is expanded.

v_call: TRBV5-1
j_call: TRBJ2-5
cdr3_length: 14
clone_size: .
d_call: .
cdr3_aa: CASCRGVLGETQYF
cdr3_nt: TGCGCCAGCTGCCGCGGGGTCCTGGGGGAGACCCAGTACTTC

v_call: TRBV4-3
j_call: TRBJ2-1
cdr3_length: 17
clone_size: .
d_call: TRBD2
cdr3_aa: CASSQGIQRGSYNEQFF
cdr3_nt: TGCGCCAGCAGCCAGGGGATTCAGCGGGGTTCCTACAATGAGCAGTTCTTC

v_call: TRBV9
j_call: TRBJ2-1
cdr3_length: 15
clone_size: .
d_call: .
cdr3_aa: CASSGQLAGGNEQFF
cdr3_nt: TGTGCCAGCAGCGGTCAACTAGCTGGGGGGAATGAGCAGTTCTTC

v_call: TRBV7-6
j_call: TRBJ2-5
cdr3_length: 13
clone_size: once
d_call: .
cdr3_aa: CASSLAPSETQYF
cdr3_nt: TGTGCCAGCAGCTTAGCCCCGTCCGAGACCCAGTACTTC

v_call: TRBV7-6
j_call: TRBJ1-1
cdr3_length: 17
clone_size: .
d_call: .
cdr3_aa: CASSLIFIGQLNTEAFF
cdr3_nt: TGTGCCAGCAGCTTAATATTTATAGGACAGCTGAACACTGAAGCTTTCTTT

v_call: TRBV5-4
j_call: TRBJ1-1
cdr3_length: 15
clone_size: .
d_call: TRBD1
cdr3_aa: CASSWGQGMNTEAFF
cdr3_nt: TGTGCCAGCAGCTGGGGACAGGGAATGAACACTGAAGCTTTCTTT

v_call: TRBV7-2
j_call: TRBJ2-2
cdr3_length: 15
clone_size: few
d_call: .
cdr3_aa: CASSLWGANTGELFF
cdr3_nt: TGTGCCAGCAGCCTCTGGGGGGCGAACACCGGGGAGCTGTTTTTT

v_call: TRBV5-1
j_call: TRBJ2-3
cdr3_length: 15
clone_size: once
d_call: .
cdr3_aa: CASSRLGRSPDTQYF
cdr3_nt: TGCGCCAGCAGCCGACTAGGAAGGTCCCCAGATACGCAGTATTTT

v_call: TRBV24-1
j_call: TRBJ2-1
cdr3_length: 15
clone_size: .
d_call: TRBD1
cdr3_aa: CATAGQGAVDNEQFF
cdr3_nt: TGTGCCACCGCGGGACAGGGGGCAGTTGACAATGAGCAGTTCTTC

v_call: TRBV9
j_call: TRBJ2-6
cdr3_length: 16
clone_size: .
d_call: TRBD1
cdr3_aa: CASSAGGAGGANVLTF
cdr3_nt: TGTGCCAGCAGCGCAGGGGGCGCGGGTGGGGCCAACGTCCTGACTTTC

v_call: TRBV5-4
j_call: TRBJ2-1
cdr3_length: 15
clone_size: .
d_call: .
cdr3_aa: CASSSGTTSYNEQFF
cdr3_nt: TGTGCCAGCAGCTCCGGGACAACAAGCTACAATGAGCAGTTCTTC

v_call: TRBV12-5
j_call: TRBJ1-1
cdr3_length: 15
clone_size: .
d_call: TRBD1
cdr3_aa: CASGLATTGGGEAFF
cdr3_nt: TGTGCTAGTGGTTTGGCGACGACAGGGGGCGGTGAAGCTTTCTTT

v_call: TRBV27
j_call: TRBJ2-1
cdr3_length: 16
clone_size: .
d_call: TRBD1
cdr3_aa: CASSLSGTGGYNEQFF
cdr3_nt: TGTGCCAGCAGTTTATCCGGGACAGGGGGCTACAATGAGCAGTTCTTC

v_call: TRBV6-5
j_call: TRBJ1-2
cdr3_length: 13
clone_size: .
d_call: .
cdr3_aa: CASIVREGYGYTF
cdr3_nt: TGTGCCAGCATCGTTCGGGAGGGCTATGGCTACACCTTC

v_call: TRBV29-1
j_call: TRBJ1-4
cdr3_length: 12
clone_size: .
d_call: .
cdr3_aa: CSVIQGGEKLFF
cdr3_nt: TGCAGCGTGATTCAGGGAGGGGAAAAACTGTTTTTT

v_call: TRBV29-1
j_call: TRBJ1-1
cdr3_length: 12
clone_size: .
d_call: .
cdr3_aa: CSGTQGSTEAFF
cdr3_nt: TGCAGCGGAACCCAGGGAAGCACTGAAGCTTTCTTT

v_call: TRBV5-5
j_call: TRBJ1-1
cdr3_length: 12
clone_size: .
d_call: .
cdr3_aa: CASSLGQGRAFF
cdr3_nt: TGTGCCAGCAGCTTGGGTCAGGGGCGAGCTTTCTTT

v_call: TRBV27
j_call: TRBJ1-1
cdr3_length: 19
clone_size: .
d_call: TRBD1
cdr3_aa: CASSLLFLRDRAQNTEAFF
cdr3_nt: TGTGCCAGCAGTTTACTGTTTCTACGTGACAGGGCACAAAACACTGAAGCTTTCTTT

v_call: TRBV27
j_call: TRBJ1-5
cdr3_length: 15
clone_size: .
d_call: .
cdr3_aa: CASSFNGLHNQPQHF
cdr3_nt: TGTGCCAGCAGTTTTAACGGACTACACAATCAGCCCCAGCATTTT

v_call: TRBV14
j_call: TRBJ1-6
cdr3_length: 13
clone_size: .
d_call: .
cdr3_aa: CASSLQYNSPLHF
cdr3_nt: TGTGCCAGCAGCCTGCAGTATAATTCACCCCTCCACTTT

v_call: TRBV5-6
j_call: TRBJ1-1
cdr3_length: 14
clone_size: .
d_call: .
cdr3_aa: CASSLVTVNTEAFF
cdr3_nt: TGTGCCAGCAGCTTGGTTACAGTGAACACTGAAGCTTTCTTT

v_call: TRBV7-9
j_call: TRBJ2-3
cdr3_length: 16
clone_size: .
d_call: .
cdr3_aa: CASSFSGRSQADTQYF
cdr3_nt: TGTGCCAGCAGTTTTTCGGGGAGGAGCCAGGCAGATACGCAGTATTTT

v_call: TRBV19
j_call: TRBJ1-1
cdr3_length: 13
clone_size: once
d_call: .
cdr3_aa: CASSTQGNTEAFF
cdr3_nt: TGTGCCAGTAGTACGCAGGGGAACACTGAAGCTTTCTTT

v_call: TRBV7-6
j_call: TRBJ1-1
cdr3_length: 15
clone_size: few
d_call: .
cdr3_aa: CASSPTPGHNTEAFF
cdr3_nt: TGTGCCAGCAGCCCGACACCGGGACACAACACTGAAGCTTTCTTT

v_call: TRBV4-3
j_call: TRBJ2-5
cdr3_length: 15
clone_size: .
d_call: TRBD1
cdr3_aa: CASSQDGTDQETQYF
cdr3_nt: TGCGCCAGCAGCCAAGACGGGACAGACCAGGAGACCCAGTACTTC

v_call: TRBV5-1
j_call: TRBJ2-1
cdr3_length: 14
clone_size: .
d_call: .
cdr3_aa: CASSLGGIYNEQFF
cdr3_nt: TGCGCCAGCAGCTTGGGCGGAATCTACAATGAGCAGTTCTTC

v_call: TRBV18
j_call: TRBJ2-1
cdr3_length: 18
clone_size: .
d_call: TRBD2
cdr3_aa: CASSPRFQRDIFGDEQFF
cdr3_nt: TGTGCCAGCTCACCAAGGTTCCAGCGGGATATTTTCGGCGATGAGCAGTTCTTC

v_call: TRBV6-2/TRBV6-3
j_call: TRBJ1-2
cdr3_length: 12
clone_size: .
d_call: .
cdr3_aa: CASSYRTIGYTF
cdr3_nt: TGTGCCAGCAGTTACCGGACAATTGGCTACACCTTC

v_call: TRBV10-3
j_call: TRBJ2-1
cdr3_length: 11
clone_size: .
d_call: .
cdr3_aa: CAISDLDEQFF
cdr3_nt: TGTGCCATCAGCGACTTAGATGAGCAGTTCTTC

v_call: TRBV29-1
j_call: TRBJ1-4
cdr3_length: 14
clone_size: .
d_call: .
cdr3_aa: CSVLGGLTNEKLFF
cdr3_nt: TGCAGCGTACTTGGGGGCCTAACTAATGAAAAACTGTTTTTT

v_call: TRBV6-6
j_call: TRBJ1-4
cdr3_length: 15
clone_size: .
d_call: .
cdr3_aa: CASSRGRGGDEKLFF
cdr3_nt: TGTGCCAGCAGCCGCGGGCGGGGCGGAGATGAAAAACTGTTTTTT

v_call: TRBV30
j_call: TRBJ2-7
cdr3_length: 16
clone_size: .
d_call: .
cdr3_aa: CAWSVYSLALSYEQYF
cdr3_nt: TGTGCCTGGAGTGTATACTCTCTAGCGCTCAGCTACGAGCAGTACTTC

v_call: TRBV6-5
j_call: TRBJ1-1
cdr3_length: 14
clone_size: .
d_call: .
cdr3_aa: CASSYSFTTGEAFF
cdr3_nt: TGTGCCAGCAGTTACTCGTTCACAACCGGGGAAGCTTTCTTT

v_call: TRBV4-1
j_call: TRBJ2-5
cdr3_length: 17
clone_size: .
d_call: TRBD2
cdr3_aa: CASSQHLAGTGGETQYF
cdr3_nt: TGCGCCAGCAGCCAACACCTAGCGGGAACCGGGGGAGAGACCCAGTACTTC

v_call: TRBV5-1
j_call: TRBJ2-6
cdr3_length: 17
clone_size: .
d_call: .
cdr3_aa: CASSLVADVAGANVLTF
cdr3_nt: TGCGCCAGCAGCTTGGTGGCCGATGTGGCTGGGGCCAACGTCCTGACTTTC

v_call: TRBV3-1/TRBV3-2
j_call: TRBJ1-4
cdr3_length: 17
clone_size: .
d_call: TRBD1
cdr3_aa: CASSRGYWDRTNEKLFF
cdr3_nt: TGTGCCAGCAGCCGAGGTTACTGGGACAGAACTAATGAAAAACTGTTTTTT

v_call: TRBV12-3/TRBV12-4
j_call: TRBJ1-1
cdr3_length: 13
clone_size: .
d_call: TRBD1
cdr3_aa: CASNRQGNTEAFF
cdr3_nt: TGTGCCAGCAACAGACAGGGGAACACTGAAGCTTTCTTT

v_call: TRBV14
j_call: TRBJ2-7
cdr3_length: 13
clone_size: once
d_call: .
cdr3_aa: CASSQLTDNEQYF
cdr3_nt: TGTGCCAGCAGCCAATTGACAGACAACGAGCAGTACTTC

v_call: TRBV9
j_call: TRBJ2-2
cdr3_length: 19
clone_size: few
d_call: .
cdr3_aa: CASSTSVGGVGRNTGELFF
cdr3_nt: TGTGCCAGCAGCACGAGCGTAGGGGGAGTGGGAAGGAACACCGGGGAGCTGTTTTTT

v_call: TRBV19
j_call: TRBJ1-1
cdr3_length: 18
clone_size: .
d_call: TRBD1
cdr3_aa: CASSTGSAGGVMNTEAFF
cdr3_nt: TGTGCCAGTAGTACCGGCAGCGCAGGGGGCGTGATGAACACTGAAGCTTTCTTT

v_call: TRBV10-1
j_call: TRBJ1-1
cdr3_length: 13
clone_size: .
d_call: .
cdr3_aa: CASSAQMNTEAFF
cdr3_nt: TGCGCCAGCAGTGCCCAGATGAACACTGAAGCTTTCTTT

v_call: TRBV7-8
j_call: TRBJ1-4
cdr3_length: 15
clone_size: .
d_call: TRBD1
cdr3_aa: CASSLERDRVEKLFF
cdr3_nt: TGTGCCAGCAGCTTAGAAAGGGACAGGGTTGAAAAACTGTTTTTT

v_call: TRBV3-1/TRBV3-2
j_call: TRBJ1-3
cdr3_length: 14
clone_size: once
d_call: .
cdr3_aa: CASSQEAVGNTIYF
cdr3_nt: TGTGCCAGCAGCCAAGAGGCAGTTGGAAACACCATATATTTT

v_call: TRBV11-2
j_call: TRBJ2-1
cdr3_length: 16
clone_size: .
d_call: .
cdr3_aa: CASSAGTRSSYNEQFF
cdr3_nt: TGTGCCAGCAGCGCCGGTACTAGAAGCTCCTACAATGAGCAGTTCTTC

v_call: TRBV4-1
j_call: TRBJ1-2
cdr3_length: 19
clone_size: .
d_call: TRBD1
cdr3_aa: CASSQVTLQTGLSAYGYTF
cdr3_nt: TGCGCCAGCAGCCAAGTTACCCTCCAGACAGGGTTGTCGGCCTATGGCTACACCTTC

v_call: TRBV7-9
j_call: TRBJ1-1
cdr3_length: 14
clone_size: .
d_call: .
cdr3_aa: CASSSITGSAEAFF
cdr3_nt: TGTGCCAGCAGCTCTATTACGGGGTCGGCTGAAGCTTTCTTT

v_call: TRBV7-8
j_call: TRBJ2-3
cdr3_length: 16
clone_size: .
d_call: TRBD1
cdr3_aa: CASSARDRGPTDTQYF
cdr3_nt: TGTGCCAGCAGCGCCCGGGACAGGGGACCCACAGATACGCAGTATTTT

v_call: TRBV3-1/TRBV3-2
j_call: TRBJ2-1
cdr3_length: 11
clone_size: .
d_call: .
cdr3_aa: CASRTGNEQFF
cdr3_nt: TGTGCCAGCAGGACGGGCAATGAGCAGTTCTTC

v_call: TRBV14
j_call: TRBJ1-6
cdr3_length: 14
clone_size: few
d_call: .
cdr3_aa: CASGAQGVGSPLHF
cdr3_nt: TGTGCCAGCGGTGCACAGGGAGTGGGTTCACCCCTCCACTTT

v_call: TRBV5-1
j_call: TRBJ2-1
cdr3_length: 17
clone_size: .
d_call: TRBD2
cdr3_aa: CASSLGLAGGSGDEQFF
cdr3_nt: TGCGCCAGCAGCTTGGGACTAGCGGGAGGCTCTGGGGATGAGCAGTTCTTC

v_call: TRBV7-4
j_call: TRBJ2-5
cdr3_length: 13
clone_size: .
d_call: .
cdr3_aa: CARVPGDPETQYF
cdr3_nt: TGTGCCAGGGTTCCGGGGGACCCCGAGACCCAGTACTTC

v_call: TRBV11-3
j_call: TRBJ2-7
cdr3_length: 15
clone_size: .
d_call: TRBD2
cdr3_aa: CASSETSGTLYEQYF
cdr3_nt: TGTGCCAGCAGCGAGACTAGCGGGACTCTGTACGAGCAGTACTTC

v_call: TRBV18
j_call: TRBJ2-5
cdr3_length: 13
clone_size: .
d_call: .
cdr3_aa: CASSPYTWETQYF
cdr3_nt: TGTGCCAGCTCACCGTACACCTGGGAGACCCAGTACTTC

v_call: TRBV30
j_call: TRBJ1-6
cdr3_length: 15
clone_size: .
d_call: .
cdr3_aa: CAWSAEAYGNSPLHF
cdr3_nt: TGTGCCTGGAGTGCCGAAGCATACGGGAATTCACCCCTCCACTTT

v_call: TRBV7-9
j_call: TRBJ2-7
cdr3_length: 14
clone_size: .
d_call: TRBD1
cdr3_aa: CASTFGTGFYEQYF
cdr3_nt: TGTGCCAGCACTTTCGGGACAGGGTTCTACGAGCAGTACTTC

v_call: TRBV20-1
j_call: TRBJ1-1
cdr3_length: 12
clone_size: .
d_call: TRBD1
cdr3_aa: CSASRQGTEAFF
cdr3_nt: TGCAGTGCTAGTAGACAGGGCACTGAAGCTTTCTTT

v_call: TRBV7-8
j_call: TRBJ1-1
cdr3_length: 17
clone_size: .
d_call: TRBD1
cdr3_aa: CASSLGRTGGANTEAFF
cdr3_nt: TGTGCCAGCAGCTTAGGGAGGACAGGGGGCGCGAACACTGAAGCTTTCTTT

v_call: TRBV5-1
j_call: TRBJ2-7
cdr3_length: 15
clone_size: once
d_call: TRBD2
cdr3_aa: CASSFSLAGGYEQYF
cdr3_nt: TGCGCCAGCAGCTTTTCTCTGGCGGGAGGGTACGAGCAGTACTTC

v_call: TRBV19
j_call: TRBJ1-2
cdr3_length: 15
clone_size: once
d_call: .
cdr3_aa: CASSLGDTANYGYTF
cdr3_nt: TGTGCCAGTAGCCTAGGGGACACCGCTAACTATGGCTACACCTTC

v_call: TRBV6-5
j_call: TRBJ2-7
cdr3_length: 14
clone_size: .
d_call: TRBD2
cdr3_aa: CASSRRTSGYEQYF
cdr3_nt: TGTGCCAGCAGTAGAAGGACTAGCGGATACGAGCAGTACTTC